Reported below is one TCR beta chain. What it binds is unknown. In the PCR, 60 Vbeta and 13 Jbeta primers were used. Repertoires were generated with immunoSEQ multiplex PCR, while TCRdb's copy carries only in-frame clones and drops some. The data hold 80,000 to 95,000 clones, with 70% to 80% observed a single time. This specimen belongs to a study of cytomegalovirus exposure and HLA in healthy donors. General observations from the study: Among the CMV-associated chains, three were confirmed in vitro as specific for CMV antigens.

Germline values: CDR1 MNHEY, CDR2 SMNVEV (reference sequence). This CDR3 region has 17 residues. V was pared by 1 base and J by 4 bases, with 10 bases of the junction left unmatched. V is TRBV27 and J is TRBJ2-5; 9 bases map to TRBD1. The clonotype comes from a middle-aged woman in good health and CMV-seropositive. The source material was PBMCs. The CDR3 DNA reads as TGTGCCAGCAGTTTATTCAGGGGACAGGGAGGACCAGAGACCCAGTACTTC. Protein: CASSLFRGQGGPETQYF.